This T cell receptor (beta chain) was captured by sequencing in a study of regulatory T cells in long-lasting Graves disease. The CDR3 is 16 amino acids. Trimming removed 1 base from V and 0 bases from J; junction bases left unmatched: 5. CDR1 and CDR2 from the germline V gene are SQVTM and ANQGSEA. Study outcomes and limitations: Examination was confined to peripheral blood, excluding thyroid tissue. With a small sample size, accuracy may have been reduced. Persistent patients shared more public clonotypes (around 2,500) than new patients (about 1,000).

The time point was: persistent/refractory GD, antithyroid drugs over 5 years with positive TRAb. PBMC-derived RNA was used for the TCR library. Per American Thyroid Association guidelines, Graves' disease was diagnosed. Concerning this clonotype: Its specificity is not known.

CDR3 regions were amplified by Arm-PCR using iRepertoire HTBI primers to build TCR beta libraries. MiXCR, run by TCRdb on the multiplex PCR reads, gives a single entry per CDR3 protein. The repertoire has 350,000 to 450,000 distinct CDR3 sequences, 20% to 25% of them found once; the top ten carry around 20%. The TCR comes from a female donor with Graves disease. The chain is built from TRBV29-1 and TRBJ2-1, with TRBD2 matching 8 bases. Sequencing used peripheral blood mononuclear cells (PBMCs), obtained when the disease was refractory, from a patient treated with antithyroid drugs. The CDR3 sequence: CSVEGASGFSYNEQFF. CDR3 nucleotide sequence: TGCAGCGTTGAAGGGGCTAGCGGGTTCTCCTACAATGAGCAGTTCTTC.